Listed here are 31 T cell receptor beta chains from one sample, sequenced in a study of blood T cells in healthy people across ages (dated by TCRdb to the mid-2010s). Library preparation employed 5' RACE. Sequenced on an Illumina HiSeq 2500. A second PCR of roughly 6 to 11 cycles was performed with a sample-barcoded 5' primer and a J-beta primer mix. TCRdb reprocessing: public reads trimmed at Q25 with fastp, clones called with MiXCR, in-frame beta chains kept. Identical CDR3 protein sequences are pooled into one entry, listed with their most common genes and DNA. The sample table lists about 680,000 distinct CDR3 sequences, 49% of them with a count of one. Roughly 30% of the sample lies in the top ten. The sample taken for sequencing was blood. These receptors all come from an older woman in good health.

This clonotype was found a few times. The rearrangement uses TRBV15 and TRBJ2-7, with 8 nucleotides matching TRBD1. The V and J ends lost 0 bases and 4 bases, in that order; junction bases with no gene match: 5. CDR1 LNHNV and CDR2 YYDKDF come from the germline V gene (reference sequence). CDR3 length: 15 residues. The CDR3 coding sequence is TGTGCCACCAGCAGAGAACAGGGGGGCGGTTACGAGCAGTACTTC. Its protein product is CATSREQGGGYEQYF.

For the CDR3, the DNA is TGCAGTGCGGACCAGGGGGCTTTCTACAATGAGCAGTTCTTC. Its protein is CSADQGAFYNEQFF. The chain recombines TRBV20-1 with TRBJ2-1, with 8 bases lining up with TRBD1. V dropped 6 bases and J dropped 3; count of bases not matched to a gene: 7. CDR3 length: 14 residues. Germline V CDR1 and CDR2: DFQATT, SNEGSKA (reference sequence).

The V and J genes are TRBV6-5 and TRBJ2-2, with TRBD2 matching over 9 bases. The CDR3 loop spans 15 amino acids. Germline CDR1 is MNHEY and CDR2 is SVGAGI. V lost 8 bases and J lost 6; bases outside the gene matches: 10. The CDR3 loop is CASGNSGRVAGELFF. The DNA for the CDR3 is TGTGCCAGCGGTAATAGCGGGAGAGTGGCCGGGGAGCTGTTTTTT.

The chain uses TRBV11-2 and TRBJ2-3; D call uncertain. In germline, CDR1 is SGHAT, CDR2 FQNNGV. Trimming took off 1 base at V and 0 bases at J, with 8 bases between the two ends. This CDR3 comprises 15 residues. CDR3 in amino acids: CASSLGPSSTDTQYF. The CDR3 bases are TGTGCCAGCAGCTTAGGACCCTCTAGCACAGATACGCAGTATTTT.

This clonotype showed up just a few times. V usage is TRBV2 and J usage is TRBJ1-6; no clear D. The CDR3 sequence is 13 residues long. CDR1 SNHLY and CDR2 FYNNEI come from the germline V gene. Deletions cut 1 base from V and 10 bases from J, with 8 bases between. In nucleotides, the CDR3 is TGTGCCAGCAGTGAAGTGGCAGAGTCACCCCTCCACTTT. Residues: CASSEVAESPLHF.

The chain has TRBV4-3 and TRBJ1-6; D gene unclear. Looked up from germline, CDR1 is LGHNA and CDR2 is YSLEER. The CDR3 sequence is 13 residues long. Trimming took 0 bases from V and 6 from J, leaving 3 bases between them. The CDR3 region is CASSQERNSPLHF. As DNA, the CDR3 is TGCGCCAGCAGCCAAGAACGTAATTCACCCCTCCACTTT.

This chain links TRBV20-1 with TRBJ1-4, with D maybe TRBD1 (5 bases). Germline values: CDR1 DFQATT, CDR2 SNEGSKA (reference sequence). V was trimmed by 6 bases and J by 8 bases, leaving 13 bases between them. The CDR3 contains 12 residues. CDR3 bases: TGCAGTGCCCAGGGAGACCAGGAAAAACTGTTTTTT. This sequence encodes CSAQGDQEKLFF.

This clonotype was picked up many times. The DNA of the CDR3 is TGTGCCAGCAGCTTAGAAGGGGGGAGCCAAGAGACCCAGTACTTC. Its protein product is CASSLEGGSQETQYF. The chain is built from TRBV11-2 and TRBJ2-5; the D call may be TRBD1 or TRBD2 (6 bases each). Trimming took off 0 bases at V and 1 base at J, with 9 bases between the two ends. The CDR3 is made up of 15 amino acids. Per germline, CDR1 SGHAT and CDR2 FQNNGV.

J is TRBJ1-1 and V is TRBV5-8; no reliable D call. V was trimmed by 4 bases and J by 0 bases, leaving 16 bases between them. Per germline, CDR1 SGHTS and CDR2 YDEGEE. The CDR3 totals 16 residues. CDR3 sequence (DNA): TGTGCCAGCAGCCCTGAATGGGCGGCAATGAACACTGAAGCTTTCTTT. Protein sequence: CASSPEWAAMNTEAFF.

The chain carries TRBV2 and TRBJ2-5; D gene unclear. Germline V lookup: CDR1 SNHLY, CDR2 FYNNEI. This CDR3 spans 13 amino acids. Trimming took off 6 bases at V and 5 bases at J, with 13 bases between the two ends. The CDR3 region is CASSPIKEETQYF. The DNA of the CDR3 is TGTGCCAGCAGCCCGATTAAGGAGGAGACCCAGTACTTC.

This clonotype appeared a few times. CDR3 residues: CAISEEASGDYEQYF. The CDR3, as DNA: TGTGCCATCAGTGAGGAGGCTAGCGGGGACTACGAGCAGTACTTC. The chain has TRBV10-3 and TRBJ2-7; 9 nucleotides line up with TRBD2. The CDR3 is 15 residues long. Germline values: CDR1 ENHRY, CDR2 SYGVKD. V shed 2 bases, J shed 3 bases, and the junction held 5 bases outside the gene matches.

This chain connects TRBV28 to TRBJ2-5; D gene unclear. The CDR3 extends over 13 amino acids. Trimming removed 4 bases from V and 5 bases from J, with 11 bases in between. From germline, CDR1 is MDHEN and CDR2 SYDVKM. DNA for the CDR3: TGTGCCAGCAGTTCGACCGCACGGGAGACCCAGTACTTC. It codes for CASSSTARETQYF.

The CDR3 DNA reads as TGTGCCAGTAGTATGGTCCAGGAGACCCAGTACTTC. It codes for CASSMVQETQYF. The rearrangement links TRBV19 to TRBJ2-5; D unresolved. Trimming cost V 3 bases and J 5 bases, with 7 bases left between them. The CDR3 runs to 12 residues. Germline CDR1 is LNHDA and CDR2 is SQIVND (reference sequence).

This chain joins TRBV18 and TRBJ2-3; D may correspond to TRBD1 or TRBD2 (5 bases each). This CDR3 is built from 16 residues. Trimming left V 1 base short and J 1 base short, with 12 bases between. CDR1 is KGHSH, CDR2 LQKENI, per germline. The CDR3 spells CASSPLHGGGTDTQYF. CDR3 sequence (DNA): TGTGCCAGCTCACCACTTCATGGGGGTGGCACAGATACGCAGTATTTT.

This clonotype was recorded once. Germline is not matched at one junction end, which may reflect a read error. The chain recombines TRBV28 with TRBJ1-6; D is unresolved. The CDR3 has 16 amino acids. Germline V gene data show CDR1 as MDHEN and CDR2 as SYDVKM. In nucleotides, the CDR3 is TGTGCCAGCATCAAAGGTCGGGTGACCTATAATTCACCCCCCCACTTT. This gives the protein CASIKGRVTYNSPPHF.

This sequence joins TRBV7-2 and TRBJ2-7; tentatively, D is TRBD1 or TRBD2 (5 bases each). Trimming took 4 bases from V and 2 from J, leaving 18 bases between them. CDR1 is SGHTA, CDR2 FQGNSA, per germline. CDR3 length equals 16 residues. DNA for the CDR3: TGTGCCAGCAGCTCCCGTGGGGGAAACAACGCCTACGAGCAGTACTTC. Its protein product is CASSSRGGNNAYEQYF.

This clonotype was seen more than once but under ten times. The V call is TRBV5-6, the J call TRBJ2-1; 10 bases agree with TRBD2. Trimming removed 4 bases from V and 8 bases from J; junction bases left unmatched: 12. CDR3 length equals 16 residues. Germline V gives CDR1 SGHDT, CDR2 YYEEEE. In nucleotides, the CDR3 is TGTGCCAGCAGCCCCCCGCTAGCGGGAGAGCTCTATGAGCAGTTCTTC. Residues: CASSPPLAGELYEQFF.

The V and J genes are TRBV3-1 and TRBJ2-1, with D tentatively TRBD2 (5 bases). TRBJ2-7 matches the DNA end more closely, so the J call is doubtful. The CDR3 covers 14 residues. CDR1 LGHDT and CDR2 YNNKEL come from the germline V gene (reference sequence). The CDR3 bases are TGTGCCAGCAGTCAACGGGCCCTCGGGAATGAGCAGTACTTC. It specifies CASSQRALGNEQYF.

The chain has TRBV20-1 and TRBJ2-5, with TRBD2 matching 8 bases. CDR3 size: 15 residues. CDR1 is DFQATT, CDR2 SNEGSKA, per germline (reference sequence). Losses at the gene ends were 5 bases for V and 11 bases for J; bases not matched to a gene: 19. The CDR3 is CSARKGPAGVVEQYF. Here the CDR3 DNA reads TGCAGTGCTCGAAAAGGACCAGCGGGAGTGGTTGAGCAGTACTTC.

This clonotype has at least ten counts. J is TRBJ2-3 and V is TRBV20-1; D is perhaps TRBD1 or TRBD2 (5 bases each). Per germline, CDR1 DFQATT and CDR2 SNEGSKA (reference sequence). This CDR3 is built from 15 residues. CDR3 loop: CSFDRDQLYTDTQYF. CDR3 bases: TGCAGCTTCGACCGGGACCAACTTTACACAGATACGCAGTATTTT.

A few counts support this clonotype. The CDR3 here is CSVVLGLGEETQYF. Written as DNA, the CDR3 is TGCAGCGTTGTCCTAGGGCTGGGCGAAGAGACCCAGTACTTC. J is TRBJ2-5 and V is TRBV29-1; D remains ambiguous. The germline gives CDR1 SQVTM, CDR2 ANQGSEA. The V and J ends lost 4 bases and 3 bases respectively, with 15 bases between them. The CDR3 length is 14 residues.

V and J are TRBV27 and TRBJ2-7, with 9 bases identical to TRBD1. The germline V gene has CDR1 MNHEY and CDR2 SMNVEV (reference sequence). J gave up 3 bases and V 5 bases, and 5 bases lay outside the gene matches. The CDR3 is 14 residues long. The CDR3 DNA is TGTGCCAGCAGTCGGGACAGGGTGGGCTACGAGCAGTACTTC. It encodes CASSRDRVGYEQYF.

This clonotype was observed a single time. The chain has TRBV20-1 and TRBJ2-1, with 12 bases identical to TRBD2. This CDR3 spans 15 amino acids. With V trimmed by 3 bases and J by 12 bases, 12 bases remained unmatched. The germline V gene has CDR1 DFQATT and CDR2 SNEGSKA (reference sequence). CDR3 sequence reads: CSASPLAGGPNTQFF. CDR3 in DNA: TGCAGTGCTAGCCCTCTAGCGGGGGGGCCCAATACGCAGTTCTTC.

The rearrangement links TRBV29-1 to TRBJ2-5; the match to TRBD2 covers 10 bases. The DNA end lines up better with TRBJ2-7; the J call may be wrong. Germline CDR1 SQVTM, CDR2 ANQGSEA. This CDR3 has 15 residues. As DNA, the CDR3 is TGCAGCGTTGGTAAAAAAACTAGCGGGAAATACGAGCAGTACTTC. Protein sequence: CSVGKKTSGKYEQYF.

This chain joins TRBV21-1 and TRBJ2-7; TRBD1, as called in the table, went unchecked against the DNA. TRBV21-1 has pseudogene status. The CDR3 is 14 amino acids. This CDR3 reads CASSKGIGTYEQYF. The CDR3 DNA reads as TGTGCCAGCAGCAAAGGGATAGGGACCTACGAGCAGTACTTC.

In its sample, this clonotype was seen a few times. V is TRBV6-2 or TRBV6-3 and J is TRBJ2-1, with 8 bases aligning to TRBD2. The CDR3 loop spans 13 amino acids. Germline V CDR1 and CDR2: MNHEY, SVGEGT. J was trimmed by 15 bases and V by 2 bases; bases with no gene match: 9. The CDR3 loop reads CASSYGSGTAWFF. CDR3 DNA: TGTGCCAGCAGTTACGGTAGCGGGACGGCTTGGTTCTTC.

The rearrangement uses TRBV6-4 and TRBJ2-3; D is unresolved. The CDR3 is 14 amino acids. V shed 2 bases and J shed 6 bases, with 12 bases lying between them. The germline V gene has CDR1 MRHNA and CDR2 SNTAGT. The CDR3, as DNA: TGTGCCAGCAGTGACATGGGGTCGAGCGATACGCAGTATTTT. It specifies CASSDMGSSDTQYF.

In its sample, this clonotype was seen a few times. The V call is TRBV4-3, the J call TRBJ1-2; the D is unclear. From germline, CDR1 is LGHNA and CDR2 YSLEER. The CDR3 is 17 amino acids. V was pared by 3 bases and J by 2 bases, with 19 bases between. The CDR3 DNA follows: TGCGCCAGCAGCCAGACAACGAGGGTTGTGAAAAACTATGGCTACACCTTC. Protein: CASSQTTRVVKNYGYTF.

This clonotype has a handful of counts. The V call is TRBV3-1, the J call TRBJ2-1; D is uncertain. Germline V lookup: CDR1 LGHDT, CDR2 YNNKEL (reference sequence). The CDR3 has 11 amino acids. Deletions cut 6 bases from V and 7 bases from J, with 7 bases between. As DNA, the CDR3 is TGTGCCAGCAGTAAAGATAATGAGCAGTTCTTC. The encoded protein is CASSKDNEQFF.

This clonotype was detected many times. A junction boundary mismatches the germline segment, possibly from a read error. The chain employs TRBV7-7 and TRBJ2-3; TRBD1 is a possible D gene (6 bases). The CDR3 has 15 amino acids. The V gene's germline CDR1 is SSHAT and CDR2 FNYEAQ (reference sequence). CDR3 residues: CASSLTGSFTDTQYF. The CDR3 DNA sequence: TGTGCTAGCAGCTTAACAGGGTCGTTCACAGATACGCAGTATTTT.

This sequence joins TRBV7-2 and TRBJ2-1, with 10 bases that match TRBD2. The CDR3 contains 18 residues. Germline-derived CDR1 and CDR2 are SGHTA and FQGNSA. Trimming at V came to 5 bases and at J to 0 bases, leaving 10 bases not matched to a gene. The CDR3 DNA follows: TGTGCCAGCAGCCCTACGACAGCGGGAGGGAGCTCCTACAATGAGCAGTTCTTC. This sequence encodes CASSPTTAGGSSYNEQFF.